This T cell receptor beta chain emerged from a study of blood T cell repertoires in COVID-19. Study-level information: COVID-19 samples from acute and convalescent phases originated in the United States, Italy and Spain. The cDNA or gDNA used as material had been derived from T cells, B-cell-depleted T cells, or PBMCs.

The V gene lost 6 bases and the J gene lost 0 bases, with 5 bases spanning the gap. Germline assignment: CDR1 DFQATT and CDR2 SNEGSKA (reference sequence). This CDR3 has 11 residues. Per the original data handling: Amplification from reference gene primers served as the basis for estimated nucleated cell counts. The assay was immunoSEQ multiplex PCR, and TCRdb's table has in-frame clones only and misses some. V, J and clone size are those of that table, while D and trimming were read from the DNA. The data contain tens of thousands of clones, over 75% of them singletons. The sample consisted of peripheral blood. The receptor comes from a man aged 55-75 years with acute or convalescent COVID-19. The chain employs TRBV20-1 and TRBJ1-1; D is unclear. CDR3 region: CSANMNTEAFF. DNA of the CDR3: TGCAGTGCCAACATGAACACTGAAGCTTTCTTT.